This record looks at one TCR beta chain sequence and its context. This sample was included in a study of control samples from healthy donors and cancer patients. Germline CDR1 and CDR2: LNHDA and SQIVND (reference sequence). Between the trimmed V and J ends, which lost 6 bases and 4 bases, there was a span of 16 bases. The CDR3 is made up of 15 amino acids. This table comes from immunoSEQ multiplex PCR, and its TCRdb copy is limited to in-frame clones, with some not included. Counted here are roughly 76,000 clones, around 94% occurring once; the ten biggest clones make up about 5%. What was sequenced was blood. This receptor was identified in a woman younger than 30 in good health. The chain combines TRBV19 with TRBJ2-1, with a possible D match to TRBD1 (7 bases). CDR3 region: CASRRGDSPYNEQFF. The CDR3 DNA sequence: TGTGCCAGTAGGAGGGGGGACAGCCCTTACAATGAGCAGTTCTTC. The whole variable domain, filled in from reference TRBV19 and TRBJ2-1, reads DGGITQSPKYLFRKEGQNVTLSCEQNLNHDAMYWYRQDPGQGLRLIYYSQIVNDFQKGDIAEGYSVSREKKESFPLTVTSAQKNPTAFYLCASRRGDSPYNEQFFGPGTRLTVL.